This TCR beta chain was captured by sequencing in a study of PD-L1 blockade in urothelial cancer. Profiled with immunoSEQ multiplex PCR; TCRdb holds only in-frame clones, not every one. The sample contains tens of thousands of clones, more than 80% of which appear only once. The V gene's germline CDR1 is SEHNR and CDR2 FQNEAQ (reference sequence). The CDR3 consists of 12 residues. V was cut by 5 bases and J by 6 bases, with 10 bases left in between. The clonotype originates from a man in his sixties or seventies with urothelial cancer. Sequenced material: PBMCs, taken around atezolizumab (anti-PD-L1) treatment. The chain has TRBV7-9 and TRBJ1-1, with D possibly matching TRBD1 (6 bases). CDR3 bases: TGTGCCAGCAGCCAACAGGGAGCTGAAGCTTTCTTT. Its protein product is CASSQQGAEAFF.